The 13 T cell receptor beta chains below were found in one sample sequenced in a study of blood T cell repertoires in COVID-19. The method was immunoSEQ multiplex PCR; TCRdb's version includes in-frame clones alone and lacks a portion of them. The table includes roughly 250,000 clones, approximately 91% detected once. Source material: PBMCs or T cells enriched from blood (not recorded which). The source of these receptors is a woman between 40 and 55 years old with acute COVID-19.

The chain uses TRBV7-9 and TRBJ1-6, with 7 bases matching TRBD1. The germline CDR1 and CDR2 sequences are SEHNR and FQNEAQ (reference sequence). The CDR3 loop spans 15 amino acids. V dropped 5 bases and J dropped 7; count of bases not matched to a gene: 8. The CDR3 DNA reads TGTGCCAGCAGCGCGACAGGGTGGGGGAATTCACCCCTCCACTTT. It yields the protein CASSATGWGNSPLHF.

This chain links TRBV27 with TRBJ1-5; 7 positions agree with TRBD1. The J segment lost 6 bases and the V segment lost 5 bases, leaving 10 bases of the junction unmatched. CDR1 is MNHEY, CDR2 SMNVEV, per germline (reference sequence). This CDR3 comprises 15 residues. The chain's CDR3 is CASSLLGQVAQPQHF. The DNA for the CDR3 is TGTGCCAGCAGTCTCCTCGGACAGGTCGCTCAGCCCCAGCATTTT.

V gene TRBV19 combines with J gene TRBJ1-2; 7 positions agree with TRBD1. Losses at the gene ends were 7 bases for V and 7 bases for J; bases not matched to a gene: 9. This CDR3 contains 13 residues. Germline V CDR1 and CDR2: LNHDA, SQIVND (reference sequence). The CDR3 bases are TGTGCCAGTATGGGCAGGGGGTCTGTTGGCTACACCTTC. Translating it yields CASMGRGSVGYTF.

The chain combines TRBV29-1 with TRBJ1-2; tentative D call: TRBD1 (5 bases). Trimming stripped 0 bases from V and 4 bases from J, with 6 bases between. This CDR3 comprises 12 residues. The germline gives CDR1 SQVTM, CDR2 ANQGSEA. CDR3 sequence (DNA): TGCAGCGTTGAAGACAGGGCCTATGGCTACACCTTC. Its protein product is CSVEDRAYGYTF.

V gene TRBV30 combines with J gene TRBJ2-3; weak D call: TRBD2 (5 bases). Germline V lookup: CDR1 GTSNPN, CDR2 SVGIG (reference sequence). The CDR3 totals 16 residues. Trimming pared 5 bases from V and 2 bases from J, leaving 20 bases between. Here the CDR3 reads CAWDTGLRAFTDTQYF. The DNA of the CDR3 is TGTGCCTGGGATACCGGACTCCGGGCCTTCACAGATACGCAGTATTTT. Based on the CDR3 plus reference TRBV30 and TRBJ2-3, the full variable domain is SQTIHQWPATLVQPVGSPLSLECTVEGTSNPNLYWYRQAAGRGLQLLFYSVGIGQISSEVPQNLSASRPQDRQFILSSKKLLLSDSGFYLCAWDTGLRAFTDTQYFGPGTRLTVL.

This chain links TRBV6-5 with TRBJ2-1, with a tentative D call TRBD2 (5 bases). The germline gives CDR1 MNHEY, CDR2 SVGAGI. The ends were cut back, 0 bases at V and 0 bases at J, with 9 bases in the middle. CDR3 length: 16 residues. The CDR3 region is CASSYSRESSYNEQFF. CDR3 DNA sequence: TGTGCCAGCAGTTACTCGAGGGAGAGCTCCTACAATGAGCAGTTCTTC.

This sequence joins TRBV5-4 and TRBJ2-7; D is perhaps TRBD1 (6 bases). V was trimmed by 0 bases and J by 3 bases, leaving 19 bases between them. Germline-derived CDR1 and CDR2 are SGHNT and YYREEE (reference sequence). This CDR3 comprises 17 residues. The CDR3 reads CASSLGFGGQKIYEQYF. The CDR3 nucleotides are TGTGCCAGCAGCTTGGGTTTCGGAGGACAGAAGATCTACGAGCAGTACTTC.

J is TRBJ2-5 and V is TRBV5-1, with D possibly TRBD1 on 5 matching bases. There are 14 residues in the CDR3. Germline V lookup: CDR1 SGHRS, CDR2 YFSETQ. Trimming pared 0 bases from V and 0 bases from J, leaving 6 bases between. CDR3 sequence (DNA): TGCGCCAGCAGCTTGGGACAGTACCAAGAGACCCAGTACTTC. Amino acid sequence: CASSLGQYQETQYF.

V is TRBV28 and J is TRBJ1-1; a possible D gene is TRBD1 (5 bases). CDR1 and CDR2 (germline): MDHEN, SYDVKM. V lost 10 bases, J lost 10 bases, and 19 bases lay in between. The CDR3 spans 12 residues. Written as DNA, the CDR3 is TGTGCCACCTTCAGGGTGGAGTCGGGAGCTTTCTTT. Translating gives CATFRVESGAFF.

This clone was picked up a small number of times. This chain connects TRBV6-5 to TRBJ2-1, with TRBD1 matching 7 bases. Germline assignment: CDR1 MNHEY and CDR2 SVGAGI. V shed 7 bases and J 6 bases; nucleotides not matched to a gene: 12. The length of the CDR3 is 15 residues. The CDR3 loop reads CASTDHNRGSNEQFF. The CDR3 bases are TGTGCCAGCACCGATCATAACAGGGGCTCCAATGAGCAGTTCTTC.

This rearrangement joins TRBV28 to TRBJ1-5, with D hard to call. The CDR3 totals 12 residues. From germline, CDR1 is MDHEN and CDR2 SYDVKM. V lost 3 bases to trimming and J lost 6 bases, with 6 bases between them. The chain's CDR3 is CASSLSGQPQHF. The CDR3 DNA reads TGTGCCAGCAGTTTGTCGGGTCAGCCCCAGCATTTT.

V and J are TRBV7-9 and TRBJ2-3; the D gene is possibly TRBD2 (5 bases). Trimming took off 3 bases at V and 4 bases at J, with 8 bases between the two ends. This CDR3 region has 13 residues. The germline V gene has CDR1 SEHNR and CDR2 FQNEAQ (reference sequence). The CDR3 DNA sequence: TGTGCCAGCAGCTTTGGTAGCGCAGATACGCAGTATTTT. Its protein is CASSFGSADTQYF.

V and J are TRBV28 and TRBJ1-4; TRBD1 might be the D (6 bases). This CDR3 is 13 amino acids long. The germline V and J ends were trimmed by 8 bases and 4 bases, with 11 bases remaining between them. Germline-derived CDR1 and CDR2 are MDHEN and SYDVKM. The DNA of the CDR3 is TGTGCCAGCTCCGGGACATATAATGAAAAACTGTTTTTT. Protein: CASSGTYNEKLFF.